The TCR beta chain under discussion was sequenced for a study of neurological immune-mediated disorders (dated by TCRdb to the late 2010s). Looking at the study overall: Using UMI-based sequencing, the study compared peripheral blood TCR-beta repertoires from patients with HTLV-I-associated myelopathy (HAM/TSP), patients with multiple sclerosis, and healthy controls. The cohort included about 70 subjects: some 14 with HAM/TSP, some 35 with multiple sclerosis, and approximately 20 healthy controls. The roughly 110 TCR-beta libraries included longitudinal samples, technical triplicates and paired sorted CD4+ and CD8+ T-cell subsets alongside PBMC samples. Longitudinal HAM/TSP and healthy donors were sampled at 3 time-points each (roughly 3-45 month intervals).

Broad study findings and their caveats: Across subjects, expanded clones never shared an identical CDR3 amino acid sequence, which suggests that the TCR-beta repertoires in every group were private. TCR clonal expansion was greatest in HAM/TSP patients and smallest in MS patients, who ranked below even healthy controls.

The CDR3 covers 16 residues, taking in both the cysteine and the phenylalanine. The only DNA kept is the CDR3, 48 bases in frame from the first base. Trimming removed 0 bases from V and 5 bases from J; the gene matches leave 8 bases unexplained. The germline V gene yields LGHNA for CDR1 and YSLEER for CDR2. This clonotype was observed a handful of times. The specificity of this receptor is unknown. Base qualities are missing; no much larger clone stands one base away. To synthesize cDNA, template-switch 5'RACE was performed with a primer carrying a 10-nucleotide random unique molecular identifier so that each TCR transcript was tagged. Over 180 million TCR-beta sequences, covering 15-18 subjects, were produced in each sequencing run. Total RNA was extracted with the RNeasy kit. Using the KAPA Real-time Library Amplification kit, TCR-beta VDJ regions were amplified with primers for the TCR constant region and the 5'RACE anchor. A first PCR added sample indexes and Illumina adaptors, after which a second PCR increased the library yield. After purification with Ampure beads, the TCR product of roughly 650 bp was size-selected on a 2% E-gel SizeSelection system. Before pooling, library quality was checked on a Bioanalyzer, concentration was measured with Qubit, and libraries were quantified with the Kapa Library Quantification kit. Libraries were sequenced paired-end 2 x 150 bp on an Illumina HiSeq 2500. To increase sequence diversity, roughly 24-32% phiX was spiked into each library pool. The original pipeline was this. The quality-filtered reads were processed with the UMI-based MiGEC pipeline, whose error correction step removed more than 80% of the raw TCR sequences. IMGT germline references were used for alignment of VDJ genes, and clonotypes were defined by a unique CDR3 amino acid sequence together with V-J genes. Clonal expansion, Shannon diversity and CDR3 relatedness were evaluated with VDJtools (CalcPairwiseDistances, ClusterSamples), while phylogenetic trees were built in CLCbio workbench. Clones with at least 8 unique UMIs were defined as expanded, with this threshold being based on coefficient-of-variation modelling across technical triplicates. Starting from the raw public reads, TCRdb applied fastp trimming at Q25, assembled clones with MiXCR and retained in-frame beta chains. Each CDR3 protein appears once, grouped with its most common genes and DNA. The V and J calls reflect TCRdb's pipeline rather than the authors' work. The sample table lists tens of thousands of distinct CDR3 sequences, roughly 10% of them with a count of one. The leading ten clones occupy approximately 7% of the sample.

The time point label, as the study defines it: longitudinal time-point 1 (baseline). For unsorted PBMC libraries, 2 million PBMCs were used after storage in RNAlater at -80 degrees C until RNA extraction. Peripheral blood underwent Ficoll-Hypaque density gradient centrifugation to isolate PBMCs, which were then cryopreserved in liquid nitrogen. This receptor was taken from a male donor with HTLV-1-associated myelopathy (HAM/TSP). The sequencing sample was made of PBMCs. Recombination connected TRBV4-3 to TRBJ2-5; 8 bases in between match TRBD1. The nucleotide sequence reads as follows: TGCGCCAGCAGCCAAGATTCCGGACAGGGATGGGAGACCCAGTACTTC. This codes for CASSQDSGQGWETQYF.